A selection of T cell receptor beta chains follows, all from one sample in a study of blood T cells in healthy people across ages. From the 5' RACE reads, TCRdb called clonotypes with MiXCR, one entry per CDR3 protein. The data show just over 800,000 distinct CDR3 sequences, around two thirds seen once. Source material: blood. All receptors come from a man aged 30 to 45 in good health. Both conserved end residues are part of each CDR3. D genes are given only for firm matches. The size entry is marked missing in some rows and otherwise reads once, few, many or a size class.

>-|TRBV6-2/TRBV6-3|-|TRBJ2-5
CASRESSTRLTQYF
TGTGCCAGCAGGGAAAGCTCTACGCGTCTGACCCAGTACTTC
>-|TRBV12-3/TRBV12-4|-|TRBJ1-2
CASTESVRYGYTF
TGTGCCAGCACCGAGAGCGTGCGCTATGGCTACACCTTC
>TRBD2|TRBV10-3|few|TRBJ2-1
CAIRGTNNNEQFF
TGTGCCATCAGGGGGACTAACAACAATGAGCAGTTCTTC
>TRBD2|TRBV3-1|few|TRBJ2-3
CASSQRAGGSTDTQYF
TGTGCCAGCAGCCAAAGAGCGGGGGGTAGCACAGATACGCAGTATTTT
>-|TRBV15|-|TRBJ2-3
CATSRGVGSDTQYF
TGTGCCACCAGCAGAGGAGTAGGGTCAGATACGCAGTATTTT
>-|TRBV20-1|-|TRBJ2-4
CSARGGTDPTHQYF
TGCAGTGCTAGAGGGGGGACGGACCCCACACACCAGTACTTC
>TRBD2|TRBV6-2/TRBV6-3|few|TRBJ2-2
CASSYGTSGGANTGELFF
TGTGCCAGCAGTTACGGGACTAGCGGGGGGGCGAACACCGGGGAGCTGTTTTTT
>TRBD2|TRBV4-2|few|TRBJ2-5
CASSPGGRGDETQYF
TGTGCCAGCAGCCCTGGGGGGCGGGGGGATGAGACCCAGTACTTC
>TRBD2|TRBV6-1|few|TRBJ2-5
CASSRRRRLAGEYQETQYF
TGTGCCAGCAGTCGACGACGTCGGCTAGCGGGGGAGTACCAAGAGACCCAGTACTTC
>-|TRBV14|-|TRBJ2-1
CASSQVLSSYNEQFF
TGTGCCAGCAGCCAAGTCTTGAGCTCCTACAATGAGCAGTTCTTC
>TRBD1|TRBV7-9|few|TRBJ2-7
CASTLQGNEQYF
TGTGCCAGCACCTTACAGGGGAACGAGCAGTACTTC
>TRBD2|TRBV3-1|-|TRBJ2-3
CASSQEIAGLTDTQYF
TGTGCCAGCAGCCAAGAAATAGCGGGGCTGACAGATACGCAGTATTTT
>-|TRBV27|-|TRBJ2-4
CASSLGTEGNIQYF
TGTGCCAGCAGTTTAGGCACCGAGGGGAACATTCAGTACTTC
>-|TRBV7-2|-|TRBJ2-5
CASSLALHNQETQYF
TGTGCCAGCAGCTTAGCGCTTCACAATCAAGAGACCCAGTACTTC
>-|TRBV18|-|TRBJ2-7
CASSPGSNDEQYF
TGTGCCAGCTCCCCTGGCTCAAACGACGAGCAGTACTTC
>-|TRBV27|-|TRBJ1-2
CASSPRAAYGYTF
TGTGCCAGCAGTCCCCGGGCGGCCTATGGCTACACCTTC
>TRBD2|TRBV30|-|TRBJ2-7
CAWSLAGSAYEQYF
TGTGCCTGGAGTTTAGCGGGTTCGGCCTACGAGCAGTACTTC
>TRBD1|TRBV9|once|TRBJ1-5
CASSPRGRQGIGGDGKQPQHF
TGTGCCAGCAGCCCTCGGGGGAGACAGGGAATTGGTGGAGATGGCAAGCAGCCCCAGCATTTT
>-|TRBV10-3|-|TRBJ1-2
CAISRNQGTDYGYTF
TGTGCCATCAGTAGAAACCAGGGTACCGACTATGGCTACACCTTC
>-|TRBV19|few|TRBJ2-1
CASSSPTGGKYNEQFF
TGTGCCAGTAGTAGCCCCACGGGGGGCAAATACAATGAGCAGTTCTTC
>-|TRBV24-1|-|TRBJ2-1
CATSDLWADEQFF
TGTGCCACCAGTGATTTATGGGCCGATGAGCAGTTCTTC
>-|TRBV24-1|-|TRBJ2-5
CATTSAGEGQETQYF
TGTGCCACCACTTCGGCAGGGGAGGGACAAGAGACCCAGTACTTC
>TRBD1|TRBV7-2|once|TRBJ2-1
CASSLLAGTGRNEQFF
TGTGCCAGCAGCTTACTGGCCGGGACAGGACGCAATGAGCAGTTCTTC
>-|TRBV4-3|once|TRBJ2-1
CASSQLGSGNEQFF
TGCGCCAGCAGCCAACTAGGTAGCGGCAATGAGCAGTTCTTC
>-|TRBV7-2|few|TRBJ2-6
CASSAANVLTF
TGTGCCAGCAGCGCGGCCAACGTCCTGACTTTC
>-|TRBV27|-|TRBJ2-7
CASGVSSEQYF
TGTGCCAGCGGGGTGAGTTCCGAGCAGTACTTC
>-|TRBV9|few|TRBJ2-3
CASSEGRPPTDTQYF
TGTGCCAGCAGCGAGGGCCGTCCTCCCACAGATACGCAGTATTTT
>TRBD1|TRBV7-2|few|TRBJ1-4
CASSFGTVATNEKLFF
TGTGCCAGCAGCTTCGGGACAGTTGCAACTAATGAAAAACTGTTTTTT
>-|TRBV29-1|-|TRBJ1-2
CSVPGDGYTF
TGCAGCGTTCCCGGGGATGGCTACACCTTC
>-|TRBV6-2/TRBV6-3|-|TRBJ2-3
CASSYSGGSGQYF
TGTGCCAGCAGTTACTCCGGGGGTTCGGGGCAGTATTTT
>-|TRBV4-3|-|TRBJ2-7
CASSQVRSVSYEQYF
TGCGCCAGCAGCCAAGTTAGGAGCGTTTCCTACGAGCAGTACTTC
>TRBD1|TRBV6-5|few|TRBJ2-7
CASRQGSSYEQYF
TGTGCCAGCAGACAGGGGAGCTCCTACGAGCAGTACTTC
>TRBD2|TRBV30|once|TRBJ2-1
CAWDSAGGHPGQFF
TGTGCCTGGGACTCCGCGGGGGGCCATCCAGGGCAGTTCTTC